The clone carrying this T cell receptor (beta chain) was counted between two and nine times. TCRdb reanalysed the RACE reads using MiXCR and keeps one entry per CDR3 protein. The table shows 85,000 to 100,000 distinct CDR3 sequences, with about 11% occurring only once. Losses at the gene ends were 3 bases for V and 1 base for J; bases not matched to a gene: 2. Looked up from germline, CDR1 is SGHTA and CDR2 is FQGNSA. The CDR3 has 14 amino acids. This record comes from a study of human T cells and chemical hapten exposure. As for the study in general: Upper back patch tests used 0.01% DPC, scored after 6 days.

The time point here: patch test 2, 6 weeks after DPC sensitization. Documented treatment: therapeutic diphenylcyclopropenone sensitization with weekly scalp DPC. In every case, blood was obtained before the patch test was applied. This chain uses TRBV7-2 with TRBJ2-7, with 8 nucleotides matching TRBD2. The receptor was isolated from a man between 40 and 49 years old with alopecia areata. Some clones in this sample may be carry-over from other donors' samples. The sequencing used whole blood, collected in connection with sensitization to the hapten diphenylcyclopropenone (DPC). This chain's CDR3 is CASSFAGGSYEQYF. CDR3 coding DNA: TGTGCCAGCAGCTTTGCGGGGGGTTCCTACGAGCAGTACTTC.